The source of this T cell receptor beta chain is a study of shared clonotypes between healthy human individuals. The sorted-subset replicate PCRs were given about 200 ng DNA, which is roughly 30,000 T cell genomes. Using immunoSEQ multiplex PCR, the repertoire was profiled, and TCRdb retains in-frame clones only, with some absent. The table records about 600,000 clones, approximately 97% of them present only once. This clone was detected only once. As yet, its antigen is unknown. Study outcomes and limitations: Generation probabilities were higher for clonotypes shared across all four sorted-subset donors than for unshared ones. Researchers sampled only blood; tissue repertoires likely differ. Sorted-subset sequencing was shown by rarefaction to be incomplete despite large depth.

The sequenced sample was naive CD4+ T cells sorted from blood. Subset described: CD45RA+ positively selected. This TCR was recovered from a woman aged 25 to 39 in good health.

CDR3 sequence reads: CASAPRGPQNTEAFF. Written as DNA, the CDR3 is TGTGCCAGCGCCCCAAGGGGCCCTCAGAACACTGAAGCTTTCTTT. The chain uses TRBV18 and TRBJ1-1; TRBD1 is a possible D gene (5 bases). Germline V gene lookup returns CDR1 KGHSH and CDR2 LQKENI. V lost 8 bases and J lost 1, with 17 bases in between. This CDR3 is 15 amino acids long.